This T cell receptor beta chain was retrieved from a study of cytomegalovirus exposure and HLA in healthy donors. 60 Vbeta and 13 Jbeta primers were used in PCR. Here immunoSEQ multiplex PCR was the method, and the copy in TCRdb shows in-frame clones only, minus some. In the table there are about 75,000 clones, 82% of which are singletons. From germline, CDR1 is SEHNR and CDR2 FQNEAQ (reference sequence). The CDR3 length is 10 residues. V shed 10 bases and J shed 6 bases, with 8 bases lying between them. Sequencing input: PBMCs. The rearrangement links TRBV7-9 to TRBJ2-3; no definite D call. This receptor was identified in a man younger than 35 in good health and CMV-seronegative. CDR3 amino acids: CATSRDTQYF. CDR3 nucleotide sequence: TGTGCCACCTCGCGGGATACGCAGTATTTT.